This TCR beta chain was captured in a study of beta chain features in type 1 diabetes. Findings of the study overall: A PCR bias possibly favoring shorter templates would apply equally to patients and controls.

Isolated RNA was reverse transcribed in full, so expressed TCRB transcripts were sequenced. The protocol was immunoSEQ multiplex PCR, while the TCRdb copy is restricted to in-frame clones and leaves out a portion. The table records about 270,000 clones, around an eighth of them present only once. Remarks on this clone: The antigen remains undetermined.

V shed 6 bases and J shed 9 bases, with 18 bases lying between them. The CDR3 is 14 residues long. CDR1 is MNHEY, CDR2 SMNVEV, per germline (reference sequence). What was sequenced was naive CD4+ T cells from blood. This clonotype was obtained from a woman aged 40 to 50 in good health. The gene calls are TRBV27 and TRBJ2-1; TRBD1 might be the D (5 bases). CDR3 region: CASSRQGGKGEQFF. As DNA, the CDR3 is TGTGCCAGCAGCAGGCAGGGTGGTAAGGGTGAGCAGTTCTTC.